This TCR beta chain was retrieved from a study (dated by TCRdb to the mid-2010s). In the study overall: The study tested whether tumor-infiltrating Tregs in breast cancer are recruited from blood Tregs or converted in situ from other CD4+ T cell subsets. Study-wide conclusions, independent of this receptor: The greatest overlap of tumor-infiltrating Treg TCR alpha and beta sequences was with tumor naive CD4+ T cells, followed next by blood naive CD4+ T cells. In terms of TCR gene usage, tumor memory CD4+ T cells clustered together with blood and lymph node memory CD4+ cells, as well as with lymph node naive CD4+ cells. Validation in the larger cohort was restricted to a single TCR beta V-J rearrangement rather than whole repertoires.

Cells that were CD4+CD25+CD127-/low were isolated as Tregs. Tregs, naive and memory CD4+ T cells from tumor, blood and ipsilateral draining lymph nodes of about five breast cancer patients underwent full-length TCR alpha and beta sequencing. Mononuclear cells from lymph nodes or roughly 54 ml of peripheral blood were isolated by Ficoll density gradient centrifugation. A purity exceeding 90% was confirmed by FACS for the sorted cell populations. Full-length TCR variable regions were amplified by 5' RACE PCR with constant-region reverse primers, and semi-nested PCR with Nested Universal Primer A was subsequently performed. The ReliaPrep RNA Cell Miniprep System was used to extract total RNA, which was then reverse transcribed into 5'RACE-ready cDNA with the SMARTer RACE 5'/3' Kit. Multiplex adaptors were used to barcode full-length TCR alpha and beta libraries, and the barcoded libraries were sequenced on an Illumina MiSeq. The paper's processing steps were these. For each of nine subset-tissue groups, sequencing data from the five patients were pooled, and the groups were compared by unsupervised clustering of TCR gene usage. The Morisita-Horn index, with shared sequences weighted by their contribution to each repertoire, was used to calculate repertoire similarity. In-frame beta chains were kept once TCRdb had trimmed the public reads at Q25 with fastp and called clones with MiXCR. Rows merge per CDR3 protein into single entries with the most common DNA and genes. The V and J calls here are based on TCRdb, not the publication. The sample has approximately 40,000 distinct CDR3 sequences on record, 20% to 25% of them singletons. In total, the top ten clones hold roughly 3.7% of the sample.

This clonotype was found a few times. Its antigen is unknown. No clone much larger than this one lies a single base away; base qualities are absent. This sequence originates from a female donor with breast cancer. Source material: Tregs sorted from blood.

The nucleotide sequence reads as follows: TGTGCCAGCAGCGCGGGACAGGGACCGTTCTATGGCTACACCTTC. It is translated as CASSAGQGPFYGYTF. The V and J segments used are TRBV7-9 and TRBJ1-2, and TRBD1 matches 9 of the central bases. The CDR3 starts with the cysteine, ends with the phenylalanine, and has 15 residues. Just the 45-base CDR3 DNA is kept, in frame starting at base 1. From the germline V gene (reference sequence), CDR1 is SEHNR and CDR2 is FQNEAQ. The junction shows trimming of 5 bases on V and 4 bases on J, and the gene matches do not reach 8 bases of it. Joined to the reference TRBV7-9 and TRBJ1-2 proteins, this CDR3 gives the full variable domain: DTGVSQNPRHKITKRGQNVTFRCDPISEHNRLYWYRQTLGQGPEFLTYFQNEAQLEKSRLLSDRFSAERPKGSFSTLEIQRTEQGDSAMYLCASSAGQGPFYGYTFGSGTRLTVV.